A selection of T cell receptor beta chains follows, all from one sample in a study of CD8+CD57+ T cells in acquired aplastic anemia. TCRdb called the reads again in MiXCR, with one record for every CDR3 protein. The table has fewer than 250,000 distinct CDR3 sequences, roughly 53% seen once. Sequences were obtained from sorted CD4+, CD8+, or CD8+CD57+ T cells (not recorded which) from PBMCs. These receptors came from a human donor with aplastic anemia. CDR3s include the opening cysteine and the closing phenylalanine or tryptophan.

j_call: TRBJ2-3; v_call: TRBV2; cdr3_aa: CAVHPETDTQYF
j_call: TRBJ1-1; v_call: TRBV7-9; cdr3_aa: CASARDTLNTEAFF
j_call: TRBJ2-7; v_call: TRBV5-1; cdr3_aa: CASSQDRSGGSYEQYF
j_call: TRBJ1-2; v_call: TRBV15; cdr3_aa: CATSREKGHNGYTF
j_call: TRBJ1-6; v_call: TRBV12-3/TRBV12-4; cdr3_aa: CASSLDGAVISSPLHF
j_call: TRBJ2-7; v_call: TRBV20-1; cdr3_aa: CSARPQDYEQYF
j_call: TRBJ1-2; v_call: TRBV25-1; cdr3_aa: CASSASDNYGYTF
j_call: TRBJ2-1; v_call: TRBV20-1; cdr3_aa: CSARDWRGGTYNEQFF
j_call: TRBJ2-1; v_call: TRBV9; cdr3_aa: CASSVGSGGTWNEQFF
j_call: TRBJ2-1; v_call: TRBV15; cdr3_aa: CATSRNLEQFF
j_call: TRBJ1-4; v_call: TRBV6-5; cdr3_aa: CASSYNSLNEKLFF
j_call: TRBJ1-4; v_call: TRBV15; cdr3_aa: CATSRVAGADHEKLFF
j_call: TRBJ2-7; v_call: TRBV7-2; cdr3_aa: CASSLVLSGSYEQYF
j_call: TRBJ2-5; v_call: TRBV2; cdr3_aa: CASSELSGRETQYF
j_call: TRBJ2-6; v_call: TRBV20-1; cdr3_aa: CSARDREGDGASVLTF
j_call: TRBJ2-7; v_call: TRBV5-1; cdr3_aa: CAGSTVGEQYF
j_call: TRBJ1-2; v_call: TRBV27; cdr3_aa: CASSHRTGGAYGYTF
j_call: TRBJ2-7; v_call: TRBV13; cdr3_aa: CASSFSGGYEQCF
j_call: TRBJ2-2; v_call: TRBV7-3; cdr3_aa: CASSLKQGNTGELFF
j_call: TRBJ1-3; v_call: TRBV20-1; cdr3_aa: CSASSHLSGNTIYF
j_call: TRBJ1-2; v_call: TRBV27; cdr3_aa: CASSLGRDNYGYTF
j_call: TRBJ1-4; v_call: TRBV7-9; cdr3_aa: CASSLPDGNEKLCF
j_call: TRBJ2-5; v_call: TRBV6-6; cdr3_aa: CASSTLGVEETQYF
j_call: TRBJ1-3; v_call: TRBV5-6; cdr3_aa: CASRRVSGDTIYF
j_call: TRBJ2-5; v_call: TRBV27; cdr3_aa: CASKTGQETQYF
j_call: TRBJ2-3; v_call: TRBV2; cdr3_aa: CASSHGLATDTQYF
j_call: TRBJ1-1; v_call: TRBV19; cdr3_aa: CASSIRGQGNTEAFF
j_call: TRBJ1-1; v_call: TRBV18; cdr3_aa: CASSPDRGRTEAFF
j_call: TRBJ2-5; v_call: TRBV7-9; cdr3_aa: CASSLDLAETQYF
j_call: TRBJ1-6; v_call: TRBV4-1; cdr3_aa: CASSREPSRLSPLHF
j_call: TRBJ1-2; v_call: TRBV7-9; cdr3_aa: CASSLGTGGAGYTF
j_call: TRBJ1-1; v_call: TRBV18; cdr3_aa: CASSPWQAKNTEAFF
j_call: TRBJ2-1; v_call: TRBV10-1; cdr3_aa: CASRTPSSYNEQFF
j_call: TRBJ2-6; v_call: TRBV27; cdr3_aa: CASSRGTGGANVLTF
j_call: TRBJ1-1; v_call: TRBV7-9; cdr3_aa: CASSFPGTTWDTEAFF